These 29 T cell receptor beta chains came from one sample sequenced in a study of post-analysis software for immune sequencing data. Study-level results: Higher frequency in patients than in controls was seen for about 5 TRBV segments, with TRBV5-6, TRBV5-1 and TRBV20-1 among them.

cDNA libraries of TCR beta carried unique molecular identifiers. One entry per CDR3 protein results from TCRdb running MiXCR on the PCR reads. The sample lists hundreds of thousands of distinct CDR3 sequences, 30% seen once, with about 0.5% in the top ten. What these receptors recognize is not known. The specimen was blood. Receptor source: a girl aged 10-17 years with multiple sclerosis.

The chain has TRBV4-1 and TRBJ1-3; D may be TRBD1 (6 bases). With 3 bases removed from V and 0 bases from J, the gap between germline ends came to 9 bases. The CDR3 spans 15 residues. CDR1 and CDR2 (germline): MGHRA, YSYEKL. CDR3 DNA sequence: TGCGCCAGCAGCCACGACAGGAGCTCTGGAAACACCATATATTTT. Amino acid sequence: CASSHDRSSGNTIYF.

This clonotype has a handful of counts. The chain joins TRBV5-1 to TRBJ1-2, with D perhaps matching TRBD1 (5 bases). The CDR3 has 14 amino acids. Germline lookup yields CDR1 SGHRS and CDR2 YFSETQ. V was shortened by 5 bases and J by 3 bases, with 14 bases between the two germline ends. The CDR3 spells CASRPIQEHYGYTF. The CDR3 coding sequence is TGCGCCAGCAGACCAATACAGGAGCACTATGGCTACACCTTC. The whole variable domain, remainder taken from reference TRBV5-1 and TRBJ1-2, is KAGVTQTPRYLIKTRGQQVTLSCSPISGHRSVSWYQQTPGQGLQFLFEYFSETQRNKGNFPGRFSGRQFSNSRSEMNVSTLELGDSALYLCASRPIQEHYGYTFGSGTRLTVV.

In this sample, this clonotype turned up a few times. The V gene is TRBV3-1, the J gene TRBJ2-4; 9 nucleotides agree with TRBD1. The junction had 3 bases not matched to a gene; V was cut back by 3 bases and J by 0 bases. The V gene's germline CDR1 is LGHDT and CDR2 YNNKEL (reference sequence). The CDR3 totals 16 residues. Written as DNA, the CDR3 is TGTGCCAGCAGCCATTCGGACAGGGGAGCCAAAAACATTCAGTACTTC. Protein sequence: CASSHSDRGAKNIQYF.

Worth noting for this clonotype: As the CDR3 is not closed by the conserved phenylalanine or tryptophan, this likely results from a read error. The V call is TRBV9, the J call TRBJ2-4; TRBD2 might be the D (6 bases). Per germline, CDR1 SGDLS and CDR2 YYNGEE. The ends were cut back, 4 bases at V and 6 bases at J, with 11 bases in the middle. The CDR3 consists of 13 residues. The CDR3 DNA sequence: TGTGCCAGCAGCCCGGGAGAAAGAAACATTCAGTACATC. It is translated as CASSPGERNIQYI.

The chain links TRBV2 to TRBJ1-1; D not certain. V was pared by 0 bases and J by 8 bases, with 10 bases between. The CDR3 has 13 amino acids. Germline assignment: CDR1 SNHLY and CDR2 FYNNEI. The CDR3 reads CASSEAGRREAFF. CDR3 DNA: TGTGCCAGCAGTGAAGCTGGGCGACGCGAAGCTTTCTTT.

This chain joins TRBV7-2 and TRBJ2-1, with D uncertain. Germline CDR1 reads SGHTA; CDR2 reads FQGNSA. V dropped 2 bases and J dropped 10 bases, with 18 bases sitting between them. This CDR3 has 15 residues. Here the CDR3 DNA reads TGTGCCAGCAGCTTACCCGGATTGACCACCGCAGAGCAGTTCTTC. Amino acids: CASSLPGLTTAEQFF. The full variable domain, with the rest looked up from reference TRBV7-2 and TRBJ2-1, is GAGVSQSPSNKVTEKGKDVELRCDPISGHTALYWYRQSLGQGLEFLIYFQGNSAPDKSGLPSDRFSAERTGGSVSTLTIQRTQQEDSAVYLCASSLPGLTTAEQFFGPGTRLTVL.

The gene calls are TRBV9 and TRBJ2-7; D gene unclear. Germline CDR1 is SGDLS and CDR2 is YYNGEE. Deletions cut 4 bases from V and 2 bases from J, with 16 bases between. The CDR3 totals 15 residues. This chain's CDR3 is CASSPRSAQTYEQYF. The DNA for the CDR3 is TGTGCCAGCAGCCCGCGGAGTGCTCAAACCTACGAGCAGTACTTC.

This clonotype was observed a few times. The rearrangement uses TRBV9 and TRBJ2-3; a weak D match, TRBD1 (6 bases). The CDR3 is 16 amino acids. The germline gives CDR1 SGDLS, CDR2 YYNGEE. Trimming left V 3 bases short and J 2 bases short, with 16 bases between. This CDR3 is CASSAPRTAHTDTQYF. CDR3 bases: TGTGCCAGCAGCGCTCCCCGGACAGCTCACACAGATACGCAGTATTTT. The full variable domain, with the rest looked up from reference TRBV9 and TRBJ2-3, is DSGVTQTPKHLITATGQRVTLRCSPRSGDLSVYWYQQSLDQGLQFLIQYYNGEERAKGNILERFSAQQFPDLHSELNLSSLELGDSALYFCASSAPRTAHTDTQYFGPGTRLTVL.

This clonotype showed up just a few times. The chain employs TRBV4-3 and TRBJ2-1, with D perhaps TRBD2 (5 bases). CDR3 length: 15 amino acids. Germline CDR1 LGHNA, CDR2 YSLEER. V was trimmed by 1 base and J by 3 bases, leaving 10 bases between them. In DNA, the CDR3 is TGCGCCAGCAGCCAAGTGCGGGCCGTCTACAATGAGCAGTTCTTC. The encoded protein is CASSQVRAVYNEQFF.

This clonotype was picked up one time. The chain has TRBV3-1 and TRBJ2-7; D is unresolved. The J call may be mistaken, given a closer DNA end match to TRBJ2-5. The CDR3 covers 12 residues. Germline CDR1 reads LGHDT; CDR2 reads YNNKEL (reference sequence). The CDR3 is CASSQMLETQYF. In DNA, the CDR3 is TGTGCCAGCAGCCAGATGCTAGAGACCCAGTACTTC.

The rearrangement links TRBV15 to TRBJ1-5; D possibly corresponds to TRBD1 (5 bases). This CDR3 has 15 residues. The V gene lost 0 bases and the J gene lost 7 bases, with 13 bases spanning the gap. CDR1 and CDR2 (germline): LNHNV, YYDKDF (reference sequence). The CDR3: CATSRDRQPFQPQHF. CDR3 coding DNA: TGTGCCACCAGCAGAGATCGACAGCCCTTCCAGCCCCAGCATTTT. Full variable domain (remainder filled in from reference TRBV15 and TRBJ1-5): DAMVIQNPRYQVTQFGKPVTLSCSQTLNHNVMYWYQQKSSQAPKLLFHYYDKDFNNEADTPDNFQSRRPNTSFCFLDIRSPGLGDTAMYLCATSRDRQPFQPQHFGDGTRLSIL.

This chain joins TRBV2 and TRBJ2-5; 8 bases are a match to TRBD1. This CDR3 contains 23 residues. Unmatched junction bases numbered 25, after V lost 0 bases and J lost 1 base. Germline V gene lookup returns CDR1 SNHLY and CDR2 FYNNEI. The CDR3 bases are TGTGCCAGCAGTGAAGCTCAGCCGCGGACAGGGCCCGTTCCCCTTACTTTCCAAGAGACCCAGTACTTC. The encoded protein is CASSEAQPRTGPVPLTFQETQYF.

The gene calls are TRBV6-1 and TRBJ2-3; 12 nucleotides line up with TRBD2. This CDR3 comprises 17 residues. Germline CDR1 MNHNS, CDR2 SASEGT. J gave up 2 bases and V 4 bases, and 7 bases lay outside the gene matches. The CDR3 spells CASSALAGGRFTDTQYF. DNA of the CDR3: TGTGCCAGCAGTGCTCTAGCGGGGGGGCGCTTCACAGATACGCAGTATTTT.

The chain links TRBV4-3 to TRBJ2-7, with D perhaps matching TRBD2 (5 bases). This CDR3 contains 15 residues. The germline V and J ends were trimmed by 4 bases and 3 bases, with 16 bases remaining between them. The V gene's germline CDR1 is LGHNA and CDR2 YSLEER. For the CDR3, the DNA is TGCGCCAGCAGCCCGTTGCCATCGGCGGGCTACGAGCAGTACTTC. Its translation: CASSPLPSAGYEQYF.

The rearrangement links TRBV2 to TRBJ1-2, with D perhaps TRBD1 (5 bases). Germline V gene sequence: CDR1 SNHLY, CDR2 FYNNEI. Trimming removed 7 bases at V and 0 bases at J, with 12 bases between. The CDR3 totals 14 residues. The CDR3 protein is CASKPPGPNYGYTF. The CDR3 region has the DNA TGTGCCAGCAAACCCCCAGGGCCTAACTATGGCTACACCTTC.

This rearrangement joins TRBV14 to TRBJ2-7, with D hard to call. Trimming stripped 3 bases from V and 1 base from J, with 10 bases between. Germline CDR1 reads SGHDN; CDR2 reads FVKESK. The CDR3 loop spans 14 amino acids. CDR3 sequence: CASSHRAASYEQYF. DNA for the CDR3: TGTGCCAGCAGCCACCGAGCTGCTTCCTACGAGCAGTACTTC.

This chain links TRBV12-3 or TRBV12-4 with TRBJ2-5; 7 nucleotides line up with TRBD1. The CDR3 is 16 amino acids. J was trimmed by 5 bases and V by 6 bases; bases with no gene match: 15. The DNA for the CDR3 is TGTGCCAGCAGCCTCAAAACAGGGGCGCGGGCGGAGACCCAGTACTTC. Translated: CASSLKTGARAETQYF.

In its sample, this clonotype was seen many times. The gene calls are TRBV18 and TRBJ2-1; perhaps TRBD2 as D (7 bases). Germline values: CDR1 KGHSH, CDR2 LQKENI. Deletions cut 3 bases from V and 0 bases from J, with 15 bases between. The CDR3 extends over 17 amino acids. The CDR3 spells CASSPPRGARSYNEQFF. The CDR3 region has the DNA TGTGCCAGCTCACCCCCCCGGGGGGCACGCTCCTACAATGAGCAGTTCTTC.

This clonotype has just a few counts. The chain recombines TRBV7-9 with TRBJ2-7; TRBD1 aligns across 11 bases. The germline V gene encodes CDR1 SEHNR and CDR2 FQNEAQ (reference sequence). The CDR3 totals 15 residues. Trimming took 4 bases from V and 6 from J; bases not matched to a gene: 8. The CDR3 region has the DNA TGTGCCAGCAGCTCAAGGGACAGGGGGTGGGTCGAGCAGTACTTC. It specifies CASSSRDRGWVEQYF.

Only one count was recorded for this clonotype. This sequence may be a read error, since a much larger clone differs from it by one base. This chain links TRBV7-2 with TRBJ2-3, with D possibly TRBD2 on 6 matching bases. Germline V gene sequence: CDR1 SGHTA, CDR2 FQGNSA. This CDR3 has 14 amino acids. The CDR3 sequence: CASSPGRSTETQYF. The CDR3 nucleotides are TGTGCCAGCAGCCCTGGGAGGAGCACAGAGACGCAGTATTTT.

This rearrangement joins TRBV3-1 to TRBJ1-2; 7 nucleotides match TRBD1. The CDR3 loop spans 12 amino acids. CDR1 and CDR2 (germline): LGHDT, YNNKEL (reference sequence). Trimming took 4 bases from V and 8 from J; bases not matched to a gene: 4. In nucleotides, the CDR3 is TGTGCCAGCAGCCCACAGGGGTGGGGCTACACCTTC. Protein product: CASSPQGWGYTF.

This clonotype was seen a handful of times. The chain uses TRBV29-1 and TRBJ2-4; no reliable D call. V was cut by 4 bases and J by 1 base, with 8 bases left in between. The CDR3 length is 13 residues. Looked up from germline, CDR1 is SQVTM and CDR2 is ANQGSEA. The CDR3 sequence: CSVAYFAKNIQYF. The CDR3 DNA reads TGCAGCGTTGCCTATTTCGCCAAAAACATTCAGTACTTC.

The gene calls are TRBV12-3 or TRBV12-4 and TRBJ2-5; D remains unclear. The CDR3 runs 14 residues. Trimming stripped 6 bases from V and 2 bases from J, with 13 bases between. The chain's CDR3 is CASSPPTVQETQYF. The CDR3 DNA reads as TGTGCCAGCAGCCCTCCGACGGTGCAAGAGACCCAGTACTTC.

The chain employs TRBV7-9 and TRBJ2-1; 10 nucleotides agree with TRBD2. Germline V CDR1 and CDR2: SEHNR, FQNEAQ (reference sequence). The length of the CDR3 is 16 residues. The V and J ends lost 1 base and 7 bases, in that order; junction bases with no gene match: 7. The CDR3 DNA is TGTGCCAGCAGCTTAGGGCCAGCGGGAGGGGAGAATGAGCAGTTCTTC. Its protein is CASSLGPAGGENEQFF.

The gene calls are TRBV2 and TRBJ2-7; 10 nucleotides match TRBD2. CDR3 length: 15 residues. Germline V CDR1 and CDR2: SNHLY, FYNNEI. The trim removed 4 bases at V and 5 bases at J, leaving 8 bases unmatched. This CDR3 reads CASSGVTSGIHEQYF. The DNA for the CDR3 is TGTGCCAGCAGTGGGGTTACTAGCGGGATCCACGAGCAGTACTTC. The entire variable domain, with the rest obtained from reference TRBV2 and TRBJ2-7, is as follows: EPEVTQTPSHQVTQMGQEVILRCVPISNHLYFYWYRQILGQKVEFLVSFYNNEISEKSEIFDDQFSVERPDGSNFTLKIRSTKLEDSAMYFCASSGVTSGIHEQYFGPGTRLTVT.

The chain uses TRBV25-1 and TRBJ1-2, with 10 bases aligning to TRBD1. V lost 1 base to trimming and J lost 5 bases; unmatched junction nucleotides: 10. Per the germline V gene, CDR1 is MGHDK and CDR2 is SYGVNS. The CDR3 contains 17 residues. The CDR3 nucleotides read TGTGCCAGCAGTGAATTGGTTGGGACAGGGGAAGGGTATGGCTACACCTTC. Its protein product is CASSELVGTGEGYGYTF.

This clonotype came up many times. This sequence joins TRBV4-3 and TRBJ2-7, with TRBD1 matching 8 bases. Germline CDR1 reads LGHNA; CDR2 reads YSLEER. V gave up 4 bases and J gave up 4 bases; unmatched junction bases: 9. This CDR3 contains 15 residues. Written as DNA, the CDR3 is TGCGCCAGCAGCCGAGGACAGGGTGCATCTTACGAGCAGTACTTC. The encoded protein is CASSRGQGASYEQYF.

The genes are TRBV4-3 and TRBJ2-3, with 10 bases fitting TRBD2. Per germline, CDR1 LGHNA and CDR2 YSLEER. V gave up 0 bases and J gave up 5 bases; unmatched junction bases: 8. The CDR3 has 17 amino acids. In nucleotides, the CDR3 is TGCGCCAGCAGCCAAGAAGGGCTAGCGGGAGTGGTAGATACGCAGTATTTT. This encodes CASSQEGLAGVVDTQYF.

Details on this clonotype: This likely comes from a read error, as the CDR3 has no conserved phenylalanine or tryptophan at its end. V and J are TRBV11-2 and TRBJ2-3; TRBD2 matches 11 bases. CDR1 SGHAT and CDR2 FQNNGV come from the germline V gene. J gave up 9 bases and V 5 bases, and 10 bases lay outside the gene matches. The CDR3 has 15 residues. CDR3 sequence reads: CASSQLTSGAATQYV. CDR3 coding DNA: TGTGCCAGCAGCCAACTGACTAGCGGGGCGGCAACGCAGTATGTT.